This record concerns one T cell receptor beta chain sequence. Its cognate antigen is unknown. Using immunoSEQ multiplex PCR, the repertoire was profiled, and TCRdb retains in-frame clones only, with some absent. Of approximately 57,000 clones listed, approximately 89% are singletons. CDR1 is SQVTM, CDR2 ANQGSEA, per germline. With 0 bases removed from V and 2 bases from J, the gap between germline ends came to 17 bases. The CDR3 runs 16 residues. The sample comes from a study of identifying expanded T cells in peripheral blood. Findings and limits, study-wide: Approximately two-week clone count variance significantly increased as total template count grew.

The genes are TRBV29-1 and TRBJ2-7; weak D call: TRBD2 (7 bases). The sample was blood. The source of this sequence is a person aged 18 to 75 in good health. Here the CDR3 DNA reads TGCAGCGTTGAAGAGAGGGGGGGCACGTCCCCCTACGAGCAGTACTTC. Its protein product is CSVEERGGTSPYEQYF.